Below, 4 T cell receptor beta chains from the same sample are listed, as sequenced in a study of blood T cell repertoires in COVID-19. Sequencing used immunoSEQ multiplex PCR; TCRdb keeps in-frame clones, though not all of them. This table holds about 420,000 clones, about 87% found once. The sequencing sample was made of peripheral blood. All receptors derive from a man younger than 30 with COVID-19, enrolled during active disease.

The V call is TRBV18, the J call TRBJ2-7; D is unclear. The germline V gene encodes CDR1 KGHSH and CDR2 LQKENI. The V end lost 0 bases, the J end lost 3 bases, and 12 bases lay between the germline ends. CDR3 length: 15 amino acids. The CDR3 is CASSPPKALIYEQYF. DNA of the CDR3: TGTGCCAGCTCACCACCGAAAGCTCTGATCTACGAGCAGTACTTC. Looking up the rest from reference TRBV18 and TRBJ2-7 gives the full variable domain: NAGVMQNPRHLVRRRGQEARLRCSPMKGHSHVYWYRQLPEEGLKFMVYLQKENIIDESGMPKERFSAEFPKEGPSILRIQQVVRGDSAAYFCASSPPKALIYEQYFGPGTRLTVT.

The chain recombines TRBV11-3 with TRBJ2-2; 8 nucleotides line up with TRBD2. Germline assignment: CDR1 SGHNT and CDR2 YENEEA. V trimming: 2 bases; J trimming: 3 bases; junction bases outside the gene matches: 8. The CDR3 consists of 17 residues. Here the CDR3 reads CASSLSGGGRHTGELFF. Here the CDR3 DNA reads TGTGCCAGCAGCTTATCAGGCGGGGGGCGCCACACCGGGGAGCTGTTTTTT.

The chain links TRBV7-9 to TRBJ2-1; tentatively, D is TRBD1 (6 bases). The V end was cut by 3 bases, the J end by 2 bases, with 11 bases between. CDR1 is SEHNR, CDR2 FQNEAQ, per germline (reference sequence). The CDR3 totals 15 residues. CDR3 sequence: CASSFDRIAYNEQFF. DNA for the CDR3: TGTGCCAGCAGCTTCGACAGGATCGCCTACAATGAGCAGTTCTTC. Variable domain in full (rest from reference TRBV7-9 and TRBJ2-1): DTGVSQNPRHKITKRGQNVTFRCDPISEHNRLYWYRQTLGQGPEFLTYFQNEAQLEKSRLLSDRFSAERPKGSFSTLEIQRTEQGDSAMYLCASSFDRIAYNEQFFGPGTRLTVL.

The genes are TRBV25-1 and TRBJ2-1; 9 bases match TRBD1. The CDR3 runs to 13 residues. J lost 5 bases, V lost 8 bases, and 4 bases had no gene match. Germline V gene lookup returns CDR1 MGHDK and CDR2 SYGVNS. CDR3 amino acids: CASRDRADNEQFF. The CDR3 DNA is TGTGCCAGCCGGGACAGGGCAGACAATGAGCAGTTCTTC.